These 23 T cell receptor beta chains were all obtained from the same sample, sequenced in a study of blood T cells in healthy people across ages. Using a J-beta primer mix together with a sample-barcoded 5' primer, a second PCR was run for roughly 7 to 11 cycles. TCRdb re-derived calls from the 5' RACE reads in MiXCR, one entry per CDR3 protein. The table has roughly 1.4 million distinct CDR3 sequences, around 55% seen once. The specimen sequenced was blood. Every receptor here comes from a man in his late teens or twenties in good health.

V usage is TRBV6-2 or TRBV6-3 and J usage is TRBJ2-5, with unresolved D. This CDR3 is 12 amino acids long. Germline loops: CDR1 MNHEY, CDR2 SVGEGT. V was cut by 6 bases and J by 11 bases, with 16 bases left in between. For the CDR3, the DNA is TGTGCCAGCAGGGGTAGCCTTAATGAGCAGTACTTC. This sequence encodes CASRGSLNEQYF.

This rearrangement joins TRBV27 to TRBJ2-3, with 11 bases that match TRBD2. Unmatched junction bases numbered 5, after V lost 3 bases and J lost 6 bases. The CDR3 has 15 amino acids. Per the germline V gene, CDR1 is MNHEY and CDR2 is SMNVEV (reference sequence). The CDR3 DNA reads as TGTGCCAGCAGTTTTACTAGCGGGAGAGGGGATACGCAGTATTTT. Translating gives CASSFTSGRGDTQYF.

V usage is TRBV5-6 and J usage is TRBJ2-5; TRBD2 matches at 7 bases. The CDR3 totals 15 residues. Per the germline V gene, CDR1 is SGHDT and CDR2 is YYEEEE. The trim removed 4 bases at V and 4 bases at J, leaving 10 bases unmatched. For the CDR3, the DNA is TGTGCCAGCAGCCGGTGGGGGGGTCGCGTAGAGACCCAGTACTTC. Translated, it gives CASSRWGGRVETQYF. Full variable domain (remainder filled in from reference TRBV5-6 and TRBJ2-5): DAGVTQSPTHLIKTRGQQVTLRCSPKSGHDTVSWYQQALGQGPQFIFQYYEEEERQRGNFPDRFSGHQFPNYSSELNVNALLLGDSALYLCASSRWGGRVETQYFGPGTRLLVL.

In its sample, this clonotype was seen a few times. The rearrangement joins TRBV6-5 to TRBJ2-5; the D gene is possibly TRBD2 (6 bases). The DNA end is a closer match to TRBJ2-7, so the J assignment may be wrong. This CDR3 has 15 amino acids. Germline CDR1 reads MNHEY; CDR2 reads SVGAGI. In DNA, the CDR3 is TGTGCCAGCAGTTACACGGGAGCTCGCGCCTACGAGCAGTACTTC. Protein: CASSYTGARAYEQYF.

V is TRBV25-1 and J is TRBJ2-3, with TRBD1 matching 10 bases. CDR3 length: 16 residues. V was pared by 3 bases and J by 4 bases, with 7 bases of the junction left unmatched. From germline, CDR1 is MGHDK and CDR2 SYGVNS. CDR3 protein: CASSETGDRGPDTQYF. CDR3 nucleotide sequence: TGTGCCAGCAGTGAGACGGGGGACAGGGGCCCAGATACGCAGTATTTT.

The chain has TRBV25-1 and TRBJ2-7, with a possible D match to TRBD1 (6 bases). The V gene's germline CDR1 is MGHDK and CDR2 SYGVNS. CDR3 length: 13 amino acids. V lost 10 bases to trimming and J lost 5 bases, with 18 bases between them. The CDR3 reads CATSGDALDEQYF. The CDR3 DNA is TGTGCCACCTCAGGGGACGCCCTAGACGAGCAGTACTTC.

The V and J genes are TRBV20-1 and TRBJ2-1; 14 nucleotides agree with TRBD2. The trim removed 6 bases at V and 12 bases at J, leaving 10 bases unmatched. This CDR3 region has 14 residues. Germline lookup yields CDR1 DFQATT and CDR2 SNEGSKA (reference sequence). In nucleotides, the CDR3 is TGCAGTGCAGAGGCGGGACTAGCGGGAGCCGTGCAGTTCTTC. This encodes CSAEAGLAGAVQFF.

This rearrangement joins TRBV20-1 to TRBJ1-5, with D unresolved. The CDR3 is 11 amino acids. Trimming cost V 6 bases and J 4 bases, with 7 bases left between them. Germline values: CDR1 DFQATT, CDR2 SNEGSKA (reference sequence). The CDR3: CSATGNQPQHF. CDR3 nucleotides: TGCAGTGCGACCGGGAATCAGCCCCAGCATTTT.

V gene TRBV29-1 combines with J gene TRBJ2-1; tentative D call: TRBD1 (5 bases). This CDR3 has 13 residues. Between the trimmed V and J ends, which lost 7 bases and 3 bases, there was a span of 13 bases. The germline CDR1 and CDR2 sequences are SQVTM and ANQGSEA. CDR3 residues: CSAGRDSYNEQFF. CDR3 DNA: TGCAGCGCTGGTCGCGACAGCTACAATGAGCAGTTCTTC.

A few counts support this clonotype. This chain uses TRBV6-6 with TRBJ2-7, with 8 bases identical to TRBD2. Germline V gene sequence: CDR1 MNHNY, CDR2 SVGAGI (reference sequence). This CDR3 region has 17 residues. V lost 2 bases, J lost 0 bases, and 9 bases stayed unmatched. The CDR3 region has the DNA TGTGCCAGCAGTTACCTCCCCTCAAGCGGGAGCTCCTACGAGCAGTACTTC. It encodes CASSYLPSSGSSYEQYF.

The chain's CDR3 is CASTQRVLADQETQYF. The CDR3 DNA reads as TGTGCCAGCACTCAACGCGTGCTAGCTGACCAAGAGACCCAGTACTTC. The chain employs TRBV6-5 and TRBJ2-5; a possible D gene is TRBD2 (5 bases). The V gene lost 7 bases and the J gene lost 0 bases, with 18 bases spanning the gap. CDR3 size: 16 residues. The germline V gene has CDR1 MNHEY and CDR2 SVGAGI.

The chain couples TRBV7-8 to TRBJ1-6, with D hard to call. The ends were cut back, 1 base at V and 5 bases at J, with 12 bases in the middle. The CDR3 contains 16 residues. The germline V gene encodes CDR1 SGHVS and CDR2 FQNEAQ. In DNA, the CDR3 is TGTGCCAGCAGCTTAGGTCAGCCGGAGAATAATTCACCCCTCCACTTT. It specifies CASSLGQPENNSPLHF.

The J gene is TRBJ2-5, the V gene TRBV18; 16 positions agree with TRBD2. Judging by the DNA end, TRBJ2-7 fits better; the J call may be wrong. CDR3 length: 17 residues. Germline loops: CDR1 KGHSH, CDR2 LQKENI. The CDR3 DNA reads TGTGCCAGCTCACCACCGGGACTAGCGGGAGGGCCCAACGAGCAGTACTTC. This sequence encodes CASSPPGLAGGPNEQYF.

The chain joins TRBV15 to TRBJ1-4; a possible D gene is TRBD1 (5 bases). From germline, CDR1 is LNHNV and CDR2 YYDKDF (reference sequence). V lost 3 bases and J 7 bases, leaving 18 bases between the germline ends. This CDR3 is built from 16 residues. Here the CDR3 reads CATSRAVTVGAEKLFF. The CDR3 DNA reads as TGTGCCACCAGCAGGGCTGTGACCGTCGGGGCTGAAAAACTGTTTTTT.

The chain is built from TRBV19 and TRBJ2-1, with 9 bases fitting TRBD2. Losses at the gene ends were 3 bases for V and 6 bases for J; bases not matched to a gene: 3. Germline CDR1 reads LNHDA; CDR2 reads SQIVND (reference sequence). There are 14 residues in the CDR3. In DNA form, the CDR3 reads TGTGCCAGTAGTATCGGGACTAGCTCCAATGAGCAGTTCTTC. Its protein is CASSIGTSSNEQFF.

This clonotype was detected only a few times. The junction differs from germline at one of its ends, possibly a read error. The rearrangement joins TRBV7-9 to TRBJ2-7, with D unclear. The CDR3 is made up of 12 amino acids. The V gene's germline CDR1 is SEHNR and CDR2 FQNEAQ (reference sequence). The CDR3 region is CASSQGEYEQYF. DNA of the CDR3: TGCGCCAGCAGCCAAGGAGAGTACGAGCAGTACTTC.

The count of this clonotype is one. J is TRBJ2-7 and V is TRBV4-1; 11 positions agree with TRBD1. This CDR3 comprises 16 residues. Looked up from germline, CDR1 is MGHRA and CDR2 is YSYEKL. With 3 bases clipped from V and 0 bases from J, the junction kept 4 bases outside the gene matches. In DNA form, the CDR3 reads TGCGCCAGCAGCCATTCCGGGACAGGGGGCTCCTACGAGCAGTACTTC. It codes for CASSHSGTGGSYEQYF.

Here the CDR3 reads CASSSQGTLYNSPLHF. CDR3 coding DNA: TGTGCCAGCAGTTCGCAGGGTACCCTATATAATTCACCCCTCCACTTT. The chain is built from TRBV27 and TRBJ1-6; D possibly corresponds to TRBD1 (5 bases). Between the trimmed V and J ends, which lost 4 bases and 4 bases, there was a span of 14 bases. The germline V gene encodes CDR1 MNHEY and CDR2 SMNVEV (reference sequence). This CDR3 spans 16 amino acids.

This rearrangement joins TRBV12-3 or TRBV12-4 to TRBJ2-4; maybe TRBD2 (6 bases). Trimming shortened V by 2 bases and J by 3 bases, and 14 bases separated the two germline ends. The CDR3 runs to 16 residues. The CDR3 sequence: CASSLSYMEGKNIQYF. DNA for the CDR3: TGTGCCAGCAGTTTATCCTATATGGAGGGCAAAAACATTCAGTACTTC.

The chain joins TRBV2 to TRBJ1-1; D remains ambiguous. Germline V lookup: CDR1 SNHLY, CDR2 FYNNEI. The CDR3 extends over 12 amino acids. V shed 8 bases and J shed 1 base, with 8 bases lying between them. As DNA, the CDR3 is TGTGCCAGCCAGGACGAGAACACTGAAGCTTTCTTT. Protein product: CASQDENTEAFF.

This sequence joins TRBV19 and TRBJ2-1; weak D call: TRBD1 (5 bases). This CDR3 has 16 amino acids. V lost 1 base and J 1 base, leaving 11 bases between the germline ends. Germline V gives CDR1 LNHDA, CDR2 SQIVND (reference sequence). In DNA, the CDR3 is TGTGCCAGTAGTATAGTTGGGGCAGCATCCTACAATGAGCAGTTCTTC. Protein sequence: CASSIVGAASYNEQFF.

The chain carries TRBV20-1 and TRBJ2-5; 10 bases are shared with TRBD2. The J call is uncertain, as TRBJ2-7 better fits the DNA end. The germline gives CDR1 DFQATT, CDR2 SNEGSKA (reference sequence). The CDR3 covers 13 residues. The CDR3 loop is CSAKSGGAGEQYF. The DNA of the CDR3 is TGCAGTGCTAAGAGCGGGGGGGCGGGCGAGCAGTACTTC.

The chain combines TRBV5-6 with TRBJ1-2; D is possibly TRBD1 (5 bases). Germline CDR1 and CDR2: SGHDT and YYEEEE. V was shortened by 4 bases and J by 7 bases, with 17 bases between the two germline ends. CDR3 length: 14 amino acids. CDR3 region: CASSLIGHGGGYTF. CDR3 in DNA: TGTGCCAGCAGCCTCATCGGCCATGGGGGTGGCTACACCTTC.